This T cell receptor (beta chain) was sequenced for a study of a mutant IDH1 vaccine in newly diagnosed glioma. The study, taken as a whole, reports: The study observed vaccine-induced immune responses in approximately 93% of patients. Shifts in the top peripheral T cell clonotypes seemed unrelated to pseudoprogression.

This clone occurred once. The antigen is undetermined. Time point here: week 23, last vaccination. The investigators gave 300 ug of mutant IDH1 20-mer peptide in each vaccine dose, together with topical imiquimod. There were new WHO grade 3 or 4 astrocytomas in the donors, and these were IDH1-mutant and ATRX-lost. TCRdb's table, derived via immunoSEQ multiplex PCR, lists solely in-frame clones and lacks some. The sample has approximately 82,000 clones, 75% to 90% seen once. The CDR3 loop spans 17 amino acids. The chain couples TRBV12-2 to TRBJ2-7; the table's D call TRBD1 went unverified against the DNA. TRBV12-2 is classified as a pseudogene. The specimen was PBMCs, collected from a glioma patient whose treatment included an IDH1 peptide vaccine. The origin of this receptor is a woman between 50 and 59 years old with glioma. Here the CDR3 reads CASRLGAGAPNSYEQYF. In nucleotides, the CDR3 is TGTGCAAGTCGCTTGGGGGCCGGAGCGCCTAACTCCTACGAGCAGTACTTC.